These T cell receptor beta chains were read from a single sample in a study of shared clonotypes between healthy human individuals. Sequencing used immunoSEQ multiplex PCR; TCRdb keeps in-frame clones, though not all of them. The table lists hundreds of thousands of clones, more than 60% of them singletons, with about 10% in the top ten. The sequenced material came from memory CD4+ T cells sorted from blood. The receptors stem from a man aged 30 to 39 in good health. The CDR3 runs from the conserved cysteine through the conserved F or W. The D gene is left open where the match is weak. A clone size is listed for some rows: how often the clone was seen (once, few, many), or a class if it is expanded.

D gene	clone size	V gene	J gene	CDR3 protein	CDR3 DNA
-	-	TRBV18	TRBJ2-7	CASSPLGLDEQYF	TGTGCCAGCTCACCCCTGGGCTTGGACGAGCAGTACTTC
-	-	TRBV27	TRBJ2-1	CASQQFRAGSYNEQFF	TGTGCCAGCCAGCAGTTTAGGGCAGGATCCTACAATGAGCAGTTCTTC
TRBD2	-	TRBV2	TRBJ2-3	CASSVMLAGSTDTQYF	TGTGCCAGCAGTGTGATGCTAGCGGGATCCACAGATACGCAGTATTTT
-	once	TRBV19	TRBJ2-7	CASSILASSYEQYF	TGTGCCAGTAGTATTTTGGCTAGCTCCTACGAGCAGTACTTC
-	few	TRBV7-9	TRBJ2-3	CASSTRSSTDTQYF	TGTGCCAGCAGTACCCGATCTAGCACAGATACGCAGTATTTT
TRBD2	-	TRBV5-4	TRBJ2-5	CASSRTSGSLETQYF	TGTGCCAGCAGCCGGACTAGCGGGAGTCTAGAGACCCAGTACTTC
-	-	TRBV5-6	TRBJ1-2	CASSLNRAYGYTF	TGTGCCAGCAGCTTGAACAGGGCCTATGGCTACACCTTC
-	-	TRBV7-6	TRBJ1-1	CASSLTDSVNTEAFF	TGTGCCAGCAGCTTAACGGACAGTGTTAACACTGAAGCTTTCTTT
TRBD1	-	TRBV5-1	TRBJ2-5	CASSTWDSQETQYF	TGCGCCAGCAGCACATGGGACAGTCAAGAGACCCAGTACTTC
TRBD2	-	TRBV14	TRBJ2-1	CASSQSGLADIGKFF	TGTGCCAGCAGCCAATCTGGACTAGCGGATATCGGGAAGTTCTTC
TRBD2	once	TRBV7-9	TRBJ2-7	CASSLDGGNGQYF	TGTGCCAGCAGCTTAGACGGGGGGAATGGGCAGTACTTC
-	-	TRBV7-2	TRBJ1-1	CASSPRMGLGNTEAFF	TGTGCCAGCAGCCCCAGGATGGGTTTGGGGAACACTGAAGCTTTCTTT
TRBD1	-	TRBV4-1	TRBJ2-7	CASSYRDRPTYEQYF	TGCGCCAGCAGCTACCGGGACAGGCCTACCTACGAGCAGTACTTC
-	-	TRBV28	TRBJ2-7	CASSSARGGFYEQYF	TGTGCCAGCAGTTCAGCTAGGGGGGGGTTTTACGAGCAGTACTTC
TRBD2	-	TRBV9	TRBJ2-3	CASSVDTREGVLNTQYF	TGTGCCAGCAGCGTAGACACTCGGGAGGGGGTTTTGAATACGCAGTATTTT
-	-	TRBV2	TRBJ2-7	CASSEGQAPYEQYF	TGTGCCAGCAGTGAGGGGCAGGCCCCCTACGAGCAGTACTTC
TRBD2	-	TRBV29-1	TRBJ2-3	CSVVGLAGAPDTQYF	TGCAGCGTGGTAGGACTAGCGGGAGCCCCAGATACGCAGTATTTT
-	few	TRBV7-2	TRBJ1-6	CASSPWADNSPLHF	TGTGCCAGCAGCCCCTGGGCAGATAATTCACCCCTCCACTTT
-	many	TRBV6-4	TRBJ1-2	CASSDSGRSYTF	TGTGCCAGCAGTGATTCAGGCCGGAGCTACACCTTC
-	-	TRBV19	TRBJ2-7	CASSPLGVAVYEQYF	TGTGCCAGTAGTCCCTTAGGGGTAGCGGTATACGAGCAGTACTTC
TRBD2	few	TRBV19	TRBJ2-5	CASSKGLAGGETQYF	TGTGCCAGTAGTAAGGGACTAGCGGGAGGAGAGACCCAGTACTTC
-	-	TRBV6-1	TRBJ1-2	CASSEDYGYTF	TGTGCCAGCAGTGAGGACTATGGCTACACCTTC
-	-	TRBV15	TRBJ1-3	CATSGAGSGNTIYF	TGTGCCACCAGCGGCGCGGGCTCTGGAAACACCATATATTTT
TRBD1	-	TRBV30	TRBJ1-1	CAWSPGTVNTEAFF	TGTGCCTGGAGTCCCGGGACAGTGAACACTGAAGCTTTCTTT
-	-	TRBV27	TRBJ2-7	CASKRAGTTYEQYF	TGTGCCAGCAAGAGGGCGGGGACGACCTACGAGCAGTACTTC
TRBD1	-	TRBV18	TRBJ2-7	CASSPGQALEQYF	TGTGCCAGCTCACCGGGACAGGCCCTGGAGCAGTACTTC
-	-	TRBV29-1	TRBJ2-7	CSVGLGGMYEQYF	TGCAGCGTTGGGTTAGGGGGGATGTACGAGCAGTACTTC
-	-	TRBV5-1	TRBJ2-1	CASSLAGNNEQFF	TGCGCCAGCAGCTTGGCCGGTAACAATGAGCAGTTCTTC
TRBD1	-	TRBV25-1	TRBJ2-7	CASSGDRGYEQYF	TGTGCCAGCAGTGGGGACAGGGGCTACGAGCAGTACTTC
-	-	TRBV7-9	TRBJ2-3	CASSLGGPDTQYF	TGTGCCAGCAGCTTAGGGGGCCCAGATACGCAGTATTTT
TRBD1	-	TRBV10-3	TRBJ1-5	CAISADREVSPQHF	TGTGCCATCAGTGCGGACAGGGAAGTTTCGCCCCAGCATTTT
-	-	TRBV5-1	TRBJ2-6	CASSLGAGISGANVLTF	TGCGCCAGCAGCTTGGGGGCAGGTATCTCTGGGGCCAACGTCCTGACTTTC
-	-	TRBV11-2	TRBJ1-1	CASSLASQGLRAFF	TGTGCCAGCAGCTTAGCCTCCCAGGGCCTGAGGGCTTTCTTT
-	-	TRBV7-2	TRBJ2-7	CASSLTGLVTPTSYEQYF	TGTGCCAGCAGCTTAACCGGTCTAGTGACACCGACTTCCTACGAGCAGTACTTC
TRBD1	many	TRBV5-1	TRBJ2-3	CASSFGTATDTQYF	TGCGCCAGCAGCTTCGGGACAGCCACAGATACGCAGTATTTT
-	many	TRBV28	TRBJ2-1	CASRREDEQFF	TGTGCCAGCAGGAGGGAGGATGAGCAGTTCTTC
TRBD2	-	TRBV5-1	TRBJ2-3	CASSSDSGSGTDTQYF	TGCGCCAGCAGTTCCGATAGCGGGAGCGGGACAGATACGCAGTATTTT
-	once	TRBV5-5	TRBJ2-7	CASSRREPSLYEQYF	TGTGCCAGCAGCCGCCGGGAACCCTCCTTATACGAGCAGTACTTC
TRBD1	many	TRBV10-3	TRBJ1-2	CATKGQGDYYGYTF	TGTGCCACCAAGGGACAGGGAGATTACTATGGCTACACCTTC